The rows below give T cell receptor beta chains drawn from one sample of a study of PD-1 blockade in mismatch repair-deficient tumors. Repertoires were generated with immunoSEQ multiplex PCR, while TCRdb's copy carries only in-frame clones and drops some. Of about 3,500 clones in the sample, under 80% were seen once. The specimen was primary tumor tissue, collected from a patient treated with pembrolizumab. Receptor source: an adult with mismatch repair-deficient cancer. The conserved cysteine and the conserved F or W are not part of the CDR3 here.

j_gene | v_gene | CDR3aa
TRBJ1-5 | TRBV28 | ATTGGGWGNQPQH
TRBJ2-7 | TRBV5-5 | ASSLGGRAVYEQY
TRBJ1-1 | TRBV10-3 | AISVRDNTEAF
TRBJ2-7 | TRBV9 | ASSGGGAHEQY
TRBJ1-1 | TRBV5-5 | ASRGEVDTEAF
TRBJ1-3 | TRBV11-1 | ASSFQPTGNTIY
TRBJ2-1 | TRBV19 | ASRGGSGETYNEQF
TRBJ2-3 | TRBV9 | ASRWTRGDTSTDTQY
TRBJ2-7 | TRBV29-1 | SVAWPGGAYEQY
TRBJ1-2 | TRBV9 | ASSVAETGFILGYT
TRBJ2-3 | TRBV28 | ASRILAGGLDTQY
TRBJ2-7 | TRBV27 | ASSQDRRSSYEQY
TRBJ1-4 | TRBV9 | ASSVDGGQGRTNEKLF
TRBJ2-5 | TRBV7-9 | ASSAGTGGQIQY
TRBJ2-7 | TRBV14 | ASSPPQGSPYEQY
TRBJ2-3 | TRBV9 | ASSGTGLGTQY
TRBJ1-1 | TRBV7-9 | ASSRDRGAEAF
TRBJ2-3 | TRBV19 | ASSIEGLETQY
TRBJ1-2 | TRBV9 | ASSVDTGRGYGYT
TRBJ2-2 | TRBV5-1 | ASSLHGIPTGELF
TRBJ1-5 | TRBV30 | AWGQGGNQPQH
TRBJ2-7 | TRBV6-5 | ASSFGTLLSYEQY
TRBJ1-5 | TRBV6-1 | ASSDVFGPGSQH
TRBJ2-5 | TRBV13 | ASSLTSGQETQY
TRBJ2-1 | TRBV7-3 | ASSHDYPPSSYNEQF
TRBJ2-7 | TRBV9 | ASSRGTTYEQY
TRBJ2-3 | TRBV6-5 | ASSQARGTQY
TRBJ2-6 | TRBV28 | ASTSAGVSPGANVLT
TRBJ1-1 | TRBV30 | ACSGSMNTEAF
TRBJ1-2 | TRBV14 | ASSQGGTWGHFYGYT
TRBJ1-1 | TRBV19 | ASSISLNTEAF
TRBJ2-2 | TRBV7-6 | ASSSRLVAGELF
TRBJ2-7 | TRBV28 | ASSTLRDSGSYEQY
TRBJ2-7 | TRBV19 | ASSIWGQGAGEQY
TRBJ2-1 | TRBV19 | ASSPPWTSGRESYNEQF
TRBJ2-7 | TRBV16 | ASSPGLAGGIFYEQY
TRBJ2-5 | TRBV10-3 | AISESTSGSFRETQY
TRBJ2-7 | TRBV28 | ASGRQGVYEQY
TRBJ2-1 | TRBV11-2 | ASSWSGGYNEQF
TRBJ2-5 | TRBV18 | ASSPTGGGLETQY
TRBJ2-6 | TRBV27 | ASSSLWANVLT
TRBJ1-5 | TRBV6-6 | ASSYSDRGPSH
TRBJ1-4 | TRBV27 | ASSPLGARGATNEKLF
TRBJ2-2 | TRBV5-1 | ASNKAGQGAGELF
TRBJ1-4 | TRBV19 | ASSRPGTGQEKLF
TRBJ2-2 | TRBV5-1 | ASSVTGFTGELF
TRBJ1-1 | TRBV10-3 | AISEGGGGGTEAF
TRBJ1-4 | TRBV6-5 | ASSYRTTGEKLF
TRBJ2-1 | TRBV10-1 | ASRMEDSDNEQF
TRBJ2-1 | TRBV9 | ASSEGTSLDSYNEQF
TRBJ2-7 | TRBV7-9 | ASSLSGSEYEQY
TRBJ2-5 | TRBV4-1 | ASSLGQGVGVKYQETQY
TRBJ2-7 | TRBV5-5 | ASSLRSLAGGIREQY
TRBJ2-6 | TRBV9 | ASSVDSSGANVLT
TRBJ2-1 | TRBV9 | ASSVVGGQNDEQF